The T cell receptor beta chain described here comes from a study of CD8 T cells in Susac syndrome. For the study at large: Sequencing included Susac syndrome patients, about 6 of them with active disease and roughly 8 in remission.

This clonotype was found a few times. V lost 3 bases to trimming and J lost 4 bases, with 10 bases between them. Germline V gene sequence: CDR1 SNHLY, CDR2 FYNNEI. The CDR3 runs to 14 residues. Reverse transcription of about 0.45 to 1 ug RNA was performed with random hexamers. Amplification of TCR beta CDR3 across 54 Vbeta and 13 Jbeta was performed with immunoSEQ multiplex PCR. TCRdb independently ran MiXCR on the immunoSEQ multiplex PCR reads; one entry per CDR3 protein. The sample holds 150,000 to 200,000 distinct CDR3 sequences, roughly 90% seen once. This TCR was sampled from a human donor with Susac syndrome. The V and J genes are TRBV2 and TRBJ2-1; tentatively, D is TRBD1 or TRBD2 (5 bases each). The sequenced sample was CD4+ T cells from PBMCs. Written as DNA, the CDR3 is TGTGCCAGCAGTGATCGGGGCTCTTACAATGAGCAGTTCTTC. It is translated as CASSDRGSYNEQFF. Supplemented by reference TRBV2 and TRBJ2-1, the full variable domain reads EPEVTQTPSHQVTQMGQEVILRCVPISNHLYFYWYRQILGQKVEFLVSFYNNEISEKSEIFDDQFSVERPDGSNFTLKIRSTKLEDSAMYFCASSDRGSYNEQFFGPGTRLTVL.